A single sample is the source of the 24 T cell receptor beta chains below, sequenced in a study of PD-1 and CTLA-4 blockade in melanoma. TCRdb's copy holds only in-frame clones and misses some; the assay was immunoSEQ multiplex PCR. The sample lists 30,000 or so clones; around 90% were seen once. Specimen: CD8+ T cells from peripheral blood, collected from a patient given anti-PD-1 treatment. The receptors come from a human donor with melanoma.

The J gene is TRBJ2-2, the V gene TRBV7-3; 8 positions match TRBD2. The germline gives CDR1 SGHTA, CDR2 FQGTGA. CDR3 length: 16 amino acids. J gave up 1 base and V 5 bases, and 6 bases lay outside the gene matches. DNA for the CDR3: TGTGCCAGCAGCGACAAAAGCGGGAGGAACACCGGGGAGCTGTTTTTT. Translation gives CASSDKSGRNTGELFF.

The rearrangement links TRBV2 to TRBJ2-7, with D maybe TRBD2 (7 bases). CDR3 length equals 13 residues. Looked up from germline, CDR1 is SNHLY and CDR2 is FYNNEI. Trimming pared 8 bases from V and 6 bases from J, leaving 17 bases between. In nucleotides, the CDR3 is TGTGCCAGCGGGAGGGGGGATGCGGGCGAGCAGTACTTC. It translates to CASGRGDAGEQYF.

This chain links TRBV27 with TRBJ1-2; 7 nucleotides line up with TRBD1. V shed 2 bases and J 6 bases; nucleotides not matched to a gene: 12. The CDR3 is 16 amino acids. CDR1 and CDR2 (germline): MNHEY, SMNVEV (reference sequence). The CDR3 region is CASSLAPTGTSDGYTF. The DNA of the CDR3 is TGTGCCAGCAGTTTAGCCCCGACAGGGACCTCTGATGGCTACACCTTC.

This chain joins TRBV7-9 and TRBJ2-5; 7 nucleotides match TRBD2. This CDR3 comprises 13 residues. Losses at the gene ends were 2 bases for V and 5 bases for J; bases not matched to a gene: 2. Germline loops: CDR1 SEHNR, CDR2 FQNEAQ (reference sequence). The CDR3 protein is CASSLTSDETQYF. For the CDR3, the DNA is TGTGCCAGCAGCTTAACTAGCGACGAGACCCAGTACTTC.

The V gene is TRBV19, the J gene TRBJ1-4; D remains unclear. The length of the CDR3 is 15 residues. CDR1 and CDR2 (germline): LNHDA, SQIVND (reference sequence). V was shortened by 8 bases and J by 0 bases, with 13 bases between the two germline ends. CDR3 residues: CASSSMGATNEKLFF. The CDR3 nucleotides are TGTGCCAGTTCCAGTATGGGTGCAACTAATGAAAAACTGTTTTTT.

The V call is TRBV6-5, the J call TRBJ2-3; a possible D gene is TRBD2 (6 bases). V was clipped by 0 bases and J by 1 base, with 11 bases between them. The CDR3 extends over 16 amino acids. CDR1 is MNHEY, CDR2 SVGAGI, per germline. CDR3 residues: CASSYSAGLRTDTQYF. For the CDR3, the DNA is TGTGCCAGCAGTTACTCGGCGGGATTACGCACAGATACGCAGTATTTT.

CDR3 amino acids: CASSPYPGRGRSEAFF. In nucleotides, the CDR3 is TGTGCCAGCAGCCCGTATCCGGGGAGGGGGCGGTCTGAAGCTTTCTTT. The gene calls are TRBV7-6 and TRBJ1-1, with TRBD1 matching 7 bases. The J segment lost 6 bases and the V segment lost 5 bases, leaving 15 bases of the junction unmatched. Germline CDR1 is SGHVS and CDR2 is FNYEAQ. The CDR3 spans 16 residues.

The CDR3 loop is CASSLAGGARTEAFF. CDR3 nucleotide sequence: TGCGCCAGCAGCTTGGCCGGGGGGGCGCGGACTGAAGCTTTCTTT. The chain has TRBV5-1 and TRBJ1-1; weak D call: TRBD1 (6 bases). Trimming cost V 0 bases and J 5 bases, with 14 bases left between them. CDR1 SGHRS and CDR2 YFSETQ come from the germline V gene. The CDR3 has 15 amino acids.

CDR3 nucleotide sequence: TGTGCCACCAGCAGAGATACGGAGCGACGAGAGACCCAGTACTTC. Protein: CATSRDTERRETQYF. The rearrangement uses TRBV15 and TRBJ2-5; D ambiguous. The length of the CDR3 is 15 residues. V shed 0 bases and J shed 4 bases, with 12 bases lying between them. The germline gives CDR1 LNHNV, CDR2 YYDKDF (reference sequence).

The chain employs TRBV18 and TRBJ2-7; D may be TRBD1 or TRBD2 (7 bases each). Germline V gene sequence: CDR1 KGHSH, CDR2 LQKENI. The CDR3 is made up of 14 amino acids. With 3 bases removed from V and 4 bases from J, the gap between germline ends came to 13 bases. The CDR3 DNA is TGTGCCAGCTCACCCAGGGGGGGGCTGTACGAGCAGTACTTC. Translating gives CASSPRGGLYEQYF.

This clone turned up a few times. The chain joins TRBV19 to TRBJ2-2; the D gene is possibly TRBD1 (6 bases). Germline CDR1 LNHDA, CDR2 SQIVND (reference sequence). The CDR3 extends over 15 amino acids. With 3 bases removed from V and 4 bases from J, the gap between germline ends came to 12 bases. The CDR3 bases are TGTGCCAGTAGTATGGTTACAGGGATCACCGGGGAGCTGTTTTTT. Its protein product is CASSMVTGITGELFF.

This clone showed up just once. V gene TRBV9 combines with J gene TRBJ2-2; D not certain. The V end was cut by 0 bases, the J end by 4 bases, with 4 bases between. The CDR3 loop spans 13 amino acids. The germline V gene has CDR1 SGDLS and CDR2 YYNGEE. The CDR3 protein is CASSVEVTGELFF. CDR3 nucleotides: TGTGCCAGCAGCGTAGAAGTCACCGGGGAGCTGTTTTTT.

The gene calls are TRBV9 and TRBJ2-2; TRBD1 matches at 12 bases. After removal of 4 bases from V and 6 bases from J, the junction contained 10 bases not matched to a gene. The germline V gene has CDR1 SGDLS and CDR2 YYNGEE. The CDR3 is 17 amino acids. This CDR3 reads CASSPSGQGASAGELFF. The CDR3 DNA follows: TGTGCCAGCAGCCCCTCGGGACAGGGGGCTTCGGCCGGGGAGCTGTTTTTT.

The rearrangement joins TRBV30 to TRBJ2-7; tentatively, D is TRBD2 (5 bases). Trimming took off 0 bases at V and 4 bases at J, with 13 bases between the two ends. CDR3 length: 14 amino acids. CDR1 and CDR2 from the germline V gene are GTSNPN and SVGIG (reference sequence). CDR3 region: CAWSVGVSTYEQYF. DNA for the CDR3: TGTGCCTGGAGTGTGGGAGTGTCCACTTACGAGCAGTACTTC.

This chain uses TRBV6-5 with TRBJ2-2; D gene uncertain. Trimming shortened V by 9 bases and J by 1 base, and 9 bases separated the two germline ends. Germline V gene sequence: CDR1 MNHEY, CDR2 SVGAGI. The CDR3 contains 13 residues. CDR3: CASVEGNTGELFF. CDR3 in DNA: TGTGCCAGTGTAGAAGGGAACACCGGGGAGCTGTTTTTT.

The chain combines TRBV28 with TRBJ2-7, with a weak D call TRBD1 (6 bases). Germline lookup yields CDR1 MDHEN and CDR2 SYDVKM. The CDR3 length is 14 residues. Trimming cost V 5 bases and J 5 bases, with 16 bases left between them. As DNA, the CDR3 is TGTGCCAGCAGTCGCGCACAGGGCGTACACGAGCAGTACTTC. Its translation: CASSRAQGVHEQYF.

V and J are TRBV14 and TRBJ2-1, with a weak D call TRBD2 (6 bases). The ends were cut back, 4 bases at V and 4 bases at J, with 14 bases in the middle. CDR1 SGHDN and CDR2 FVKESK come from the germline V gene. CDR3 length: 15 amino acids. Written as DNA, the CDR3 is TGTGCCAGCAGCCTGTCCGGGACTCCATACAATGAGCAGTTCTTC. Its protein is CASSLSGTPYNEQFF.

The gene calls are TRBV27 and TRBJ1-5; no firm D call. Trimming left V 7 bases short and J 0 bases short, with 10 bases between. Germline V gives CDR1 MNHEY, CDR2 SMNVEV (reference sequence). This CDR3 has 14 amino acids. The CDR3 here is CASMSQNSNQPQHF. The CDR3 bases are TGTGCCAGCATGAGTCAGAATAGCAATCAGCCCCAGCATTTT.

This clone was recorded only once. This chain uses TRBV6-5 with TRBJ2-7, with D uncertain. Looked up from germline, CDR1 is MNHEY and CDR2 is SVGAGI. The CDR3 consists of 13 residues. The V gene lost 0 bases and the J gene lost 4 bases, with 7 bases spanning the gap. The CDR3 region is CASSYSTVYEQYF. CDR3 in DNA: TGTGCCAGCAGTTACTCGACGGTATACGAGCAGTACTTC.

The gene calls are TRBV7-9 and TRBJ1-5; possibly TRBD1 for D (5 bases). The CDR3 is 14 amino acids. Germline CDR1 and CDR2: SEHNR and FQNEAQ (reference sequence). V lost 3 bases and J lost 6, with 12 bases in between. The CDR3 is CASSFSGTGQPQHF. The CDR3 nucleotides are TGTGCCAGCAGCTTTTCAGGGACGGGTCAGCCCCAGCATTTT. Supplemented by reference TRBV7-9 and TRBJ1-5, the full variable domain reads DTGVSQNPRHKITKRGQNVTFRCDPISEHNRLYWYRQTLGQGPEFLTYFQNEAQLEKSRLLSDRFSAERPKGSFSTLEIQRTEQGDSAMYLCASSFSGTGQPQHFGDGTRLSIL.

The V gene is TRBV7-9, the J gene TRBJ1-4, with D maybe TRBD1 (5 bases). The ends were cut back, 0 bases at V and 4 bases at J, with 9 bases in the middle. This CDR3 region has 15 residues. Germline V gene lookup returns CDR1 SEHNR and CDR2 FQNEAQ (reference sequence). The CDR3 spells CASSLASQGNEKLFF. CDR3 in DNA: TGTGCCAGCAGCTTAGCGAGCCAGGGTAATGAAAAACTGTTTTTT.

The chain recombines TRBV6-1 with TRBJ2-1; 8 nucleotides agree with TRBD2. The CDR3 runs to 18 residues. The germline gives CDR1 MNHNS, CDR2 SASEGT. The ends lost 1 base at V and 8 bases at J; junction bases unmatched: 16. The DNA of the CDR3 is TGTGCCAGCAGTGAAGGGGGACTAGTGTCACGGTTGTTGGATGAGCAGTTCTTC. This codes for CASSEGGLVSRLLDEQFF.

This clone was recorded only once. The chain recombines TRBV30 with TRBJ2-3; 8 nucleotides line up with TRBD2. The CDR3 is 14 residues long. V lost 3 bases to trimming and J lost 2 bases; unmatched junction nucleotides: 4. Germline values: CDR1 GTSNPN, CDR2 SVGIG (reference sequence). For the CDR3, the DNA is TGTGCCTGGAGCTTTAGCGGGGACACAGATACGCAGTATTTT. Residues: CAWSFSGDTDTQYF.

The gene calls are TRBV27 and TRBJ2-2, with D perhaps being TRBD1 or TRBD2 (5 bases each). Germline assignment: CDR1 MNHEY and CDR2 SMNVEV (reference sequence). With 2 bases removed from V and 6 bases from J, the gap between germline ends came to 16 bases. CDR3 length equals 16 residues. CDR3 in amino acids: CASSLEGQGVAGELFF. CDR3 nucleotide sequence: TGTGCCAGCAGTTTAGAGGGGCAGGGAGTAGCCGGGGAGCTGTTTTTT.